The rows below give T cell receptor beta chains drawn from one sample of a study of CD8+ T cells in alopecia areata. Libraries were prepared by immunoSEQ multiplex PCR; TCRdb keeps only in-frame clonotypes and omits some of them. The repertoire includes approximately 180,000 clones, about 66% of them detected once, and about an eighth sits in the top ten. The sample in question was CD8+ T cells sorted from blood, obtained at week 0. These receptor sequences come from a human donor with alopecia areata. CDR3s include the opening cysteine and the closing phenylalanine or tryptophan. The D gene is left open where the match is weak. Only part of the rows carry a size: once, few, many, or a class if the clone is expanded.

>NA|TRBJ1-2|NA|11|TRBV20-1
CSATDTYGYTF
TGCAGTGCCACTGACACCTATGGCTACACCTTC
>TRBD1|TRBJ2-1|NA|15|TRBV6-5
CASVPGQGIYNEQFF
TGTGCCAGCGTTCCGGGACAGGGTATTTACAATGAGCAGTTCTTC
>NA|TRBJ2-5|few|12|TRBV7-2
CASSLLQETQYF
TGTGCCAGCAGCTTACTCCAAGAGACCCAGTACTTC
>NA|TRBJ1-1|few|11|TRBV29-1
CSVGGGYEAFF
TGCAGCGTTGGAGGGGGATATGAAGCTTTCTTT
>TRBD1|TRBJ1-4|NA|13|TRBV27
CASSSDRVEKLFF
TGTGCCAGCAGCTCGGACAGGGTTGAAAAACTGTTTTTT
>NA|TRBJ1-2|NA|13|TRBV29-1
CSVPEGLDYGYTF
TGCAGCGTCCCGGAGGGCCTTGACTATGGCTACACCTTC
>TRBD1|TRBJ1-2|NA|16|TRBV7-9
CASSLSGTEPNYGYTF
TGTGCCAGCAGCCTATCCGGGACAGAACCTAACTATGGCTACACCTTC
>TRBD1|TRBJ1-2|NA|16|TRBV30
CAWSREGQGANYGYTF
TGTGCCTGGAGTCGGGAGGGACAGGGGGCGAACTATGGCTACACCTTC
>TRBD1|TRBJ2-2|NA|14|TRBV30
CAWKGQGDTGELFF
TGTGCCTGGAAAGGCCAGGGGGACACCGGGGAGCTGTTTTTT
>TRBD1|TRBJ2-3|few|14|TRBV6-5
CASAPTGGTDTQYF
TGTGCCAGCGCTCCGACAGGGGGGACAGATACGCAGTATTTT
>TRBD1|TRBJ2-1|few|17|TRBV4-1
CASSQDYDRGFSNEQFF
TGCGCCAGCAGCCAAGACTACGACAGGGGGTTCTCCAATGAGCAGTTCTTC
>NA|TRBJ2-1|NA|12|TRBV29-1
CSVEKGPREQFF
TGCAGCGTTGAAAAGGGCCCTAGGGAGCAGTTCTTC
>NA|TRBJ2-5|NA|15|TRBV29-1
CSVLGTGQSPETQYF
TGCAGCGTTCTGGGAACAGGGCAATCCCCAGAGACCCAGTACTTC
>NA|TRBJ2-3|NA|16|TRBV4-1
CASSQIGTGRADTQYF
TGCGCCAGCAGCCAAATCGGCACAGGACGGGCAGATACGCAGTATTTT
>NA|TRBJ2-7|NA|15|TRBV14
CASSPSSQRSYEQYF
TGTGCCAGCAGCCCCTCCAGCCAGCGATCCTACGAGCAGTACTTC
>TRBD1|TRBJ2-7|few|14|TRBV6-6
CASRLQGSSYEQYF
TGTGCCAGCAGGTTACAGGGGTCCTCCTACGAGCAGTACTTC
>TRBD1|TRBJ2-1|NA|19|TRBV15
CATSRDFLFDGTGFDEQFF
TGTGCCACCAGCAGAGATTTCCTATTTGACGGGACAGGGTTCGATGAGCAGTTCTTC
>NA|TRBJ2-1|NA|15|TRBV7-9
CASSSPLSAHSEQFF
TGTGCCAGCAGCTCCCCCCTTAGCGCACACAGTGAGCAGTTCTTC
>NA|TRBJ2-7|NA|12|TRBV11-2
CASSFGGYEQYF
TGTGCCAGCAGCTTCGGCGGATACGAGCAGTACTTC
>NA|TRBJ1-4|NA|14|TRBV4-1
CASSQAATNEKLFF
TGCGCCAGCAGCCAAGCTGCAACTAATGAAAAACTGTTTTTT
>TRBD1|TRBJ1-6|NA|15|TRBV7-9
CASSPPGQGDSPLHF
TGTGCCAGCAGTCCCCCGGGACAGGGAGATTCACCCCTCCACTTT
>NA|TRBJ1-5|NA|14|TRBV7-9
CASTLGNSNQPQHF
TGTGCCAGCACCCTGGGGAATAGCAATCAGCCCCAGCATTTT
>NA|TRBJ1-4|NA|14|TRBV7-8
CASSLGATNEKLFF
TGTGCCAGCAGCTTAGGAGCAACTAATGAAAAACTGTTTTTT
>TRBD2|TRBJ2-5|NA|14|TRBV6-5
CASSYSSSGETQYF
TGTGCCAGCAGTTACTCGAGTAGCGGGGAGACCCAGTACTTC
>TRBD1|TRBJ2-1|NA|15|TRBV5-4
CASTTGTGKRDEQFF
TGTGCCAGCACCACCGGGACAGGGAAGAGGGATGAGCAGTTCTTC
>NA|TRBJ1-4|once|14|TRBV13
CASSSTGLGEKLFF
TGTGCCAGCAGCTCTACAGGGTTGGGGGAAAAACTGTTTTTT
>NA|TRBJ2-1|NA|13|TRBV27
CASSTGNYNEQFF
TGTGCCAGCAGTACGGGGAATTACAATGAGCAGTTCTTC
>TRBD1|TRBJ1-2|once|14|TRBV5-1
CASSARQGVDGYTF
TGCGCCAGCAGCGCGAGACAGGGTGTGGATGGCTACACCTTC
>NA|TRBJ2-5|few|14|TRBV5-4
CASSSRGVRETQYF
TGTGCCAGCAGCTCCAGGGGGGTGCGGGAGACCCAGTACTTC
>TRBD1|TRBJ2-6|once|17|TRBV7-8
CASRTGQGASGANVLTF
TGTGCCAGCAGGACGGGACAGGGGGCGTCTGGGGCCAACGTCCTGACTTTC
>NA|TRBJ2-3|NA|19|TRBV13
CASSPHLEDSPGATDTQYF
TGTGCCAGCAGCCCCCACTTAGAAGACTCTCCGGGAGCCACAGATACGCAGTATTTT
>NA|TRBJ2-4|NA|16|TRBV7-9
CASSLAGGLSKNIQYF
TGTGCCAGCAGCTTAGCCGGAGGTTTGAGCAAAAACATTCAGTACTTC
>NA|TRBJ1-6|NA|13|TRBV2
CASVGSYNSPLHF
TGTGCCAGCGTCGGGTCGTATAATTCACCCCTCCACTTT
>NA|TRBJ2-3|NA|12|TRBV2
CASSGSPDTQYF
TGTGCCAGCAGTGGGAGTCCAGATACGCAGTATTTT
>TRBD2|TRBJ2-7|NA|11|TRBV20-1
CSAGTSYEQYF
TGCAGTGCTGGGACTAGCTACGAGCAGTACTTC
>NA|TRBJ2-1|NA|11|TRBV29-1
CSVVHYNEQFF
TGCAGCGTGGTCCACTACAATGAGCAGTTCTTC
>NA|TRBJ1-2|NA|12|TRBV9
CASSLLDNGYTF
TGTGCCAGCAGCTTACTAGACAATGGCTACACCTTC
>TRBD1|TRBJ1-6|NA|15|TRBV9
CASSGRRGPNSPLHF
TGTGCCAGCAGCGGAAGAAGGGGGCCCAATTCACCCCTCCACTTT